These 2 T cell receptor beta chains share one sample of origin, sequenced in a study of cytomegalovirus exposure and HLA in healthy donors. PCR used 60 Vbeta primers and 13 Jbeta primers. Sequencing used immunoSEQ multiplex PCR; TCRdb keeps in-frame clones, though not all of them. The sample lists approximately 160,000 clones; under 85% were seen once. The specimen sequenced was PBMCs. The receptors originated from a man between 18 and 35 years old in good health and CMV-seronegative.

The chain employs TRBV18 and TRBJ1-2, with 8 bases matching TRBD1. Germline assignment: CDR1 KGHSH and CDR2 LQKENI. There are 16 residues in the CDR3. Trimming at V came to 3 bases and at J to 8 bases, leaving 14 bases not matched to a gene. The CDR3 sequence is CASSPETGDWKGGYTF. CDR3 nucleotide sequence: TGTGCCAGCTCACCCGAGACAGGGGACTGGAAGGGCGGCTACACCTTC.

The V and J genes are TRBV4-1 and TRBJ2-1, with no clear D. Germline CDR1 reads MGHRA; CDR2 reads YSYEKL. CDR3 length: 15 residues. V gave up 0 bases and J gave up 9 bases, with 15 bases separating them. The CDR3 reads CASSQELSSTGEQFF. The CDR3 region has the DNA TGCGCCAGCAGCCAAGAACTCTCTAGTACCGGTGAGCAGTTCTTC.